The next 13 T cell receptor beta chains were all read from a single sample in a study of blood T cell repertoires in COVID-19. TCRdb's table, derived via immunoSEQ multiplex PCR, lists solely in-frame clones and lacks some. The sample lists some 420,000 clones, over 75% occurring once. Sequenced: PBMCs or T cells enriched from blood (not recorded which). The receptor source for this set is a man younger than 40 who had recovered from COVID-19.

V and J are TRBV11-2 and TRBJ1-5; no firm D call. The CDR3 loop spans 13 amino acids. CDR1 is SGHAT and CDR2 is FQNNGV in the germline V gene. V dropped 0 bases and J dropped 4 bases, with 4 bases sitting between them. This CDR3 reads CASSLDRNQPQHF. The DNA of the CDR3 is TGTGCCAGCAGCTTAGATCGGAATCAGCCCCAGCATTTT. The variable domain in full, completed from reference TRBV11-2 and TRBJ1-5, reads EAGVAQSPRYKIIEKRQSVAFWCNPISGHATLYWYQQILGQGPKLLIQFQNNGVVDDSQLPKDRFSAERLKGVDSTLKIQPAKLEDSAVYLCASSLDRNQPQHFGDGTRLSIL.

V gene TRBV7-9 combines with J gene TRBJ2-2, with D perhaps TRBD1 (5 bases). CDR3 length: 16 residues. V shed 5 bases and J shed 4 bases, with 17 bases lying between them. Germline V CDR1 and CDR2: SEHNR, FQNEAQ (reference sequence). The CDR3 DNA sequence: TGTGCCAGCAGCAAAATAGATTTCAGGGTCACCGGGGAGCTGTTTTTT. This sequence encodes CASSKIDFRVTGELFF. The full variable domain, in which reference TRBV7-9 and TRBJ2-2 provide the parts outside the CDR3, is DTGVSQNPRHKITKRGQNVTFRCDPISEHNRLYWYRQTLGQGPEFLTYFQNEAQLEKSRLLSDRFSAERPKGSFSTLEIQRTEQGDSAMYLCASSKIDFRVTGELFFGEGSRLTVL.

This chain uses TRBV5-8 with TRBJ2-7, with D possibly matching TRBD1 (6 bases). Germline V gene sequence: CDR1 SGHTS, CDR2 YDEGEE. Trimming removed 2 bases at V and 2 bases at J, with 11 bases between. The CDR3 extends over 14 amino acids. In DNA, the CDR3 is TGTGCCAGCAGCTTCAGGGGTGAGACCTACGAGCAGTACTTC. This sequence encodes CASSFRGETYEQYF.

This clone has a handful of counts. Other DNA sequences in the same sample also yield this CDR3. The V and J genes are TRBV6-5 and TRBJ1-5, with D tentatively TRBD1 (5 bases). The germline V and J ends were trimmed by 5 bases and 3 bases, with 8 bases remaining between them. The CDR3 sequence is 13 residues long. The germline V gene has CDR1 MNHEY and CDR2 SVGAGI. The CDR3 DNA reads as TGTGCCAGCAGTCCAGGGCTCAATCAGCCCCAGCATTTT. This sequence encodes CASSPGLNQPQHF.

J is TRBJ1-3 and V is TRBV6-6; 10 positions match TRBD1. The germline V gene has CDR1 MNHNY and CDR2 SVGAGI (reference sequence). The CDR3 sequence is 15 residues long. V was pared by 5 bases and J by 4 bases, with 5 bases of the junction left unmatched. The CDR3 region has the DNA TGTGCCAGCAGTGGCGGACAGGGGGGCGGAAACACCATATATTTT. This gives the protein CASSGGQGGGNTIYF.

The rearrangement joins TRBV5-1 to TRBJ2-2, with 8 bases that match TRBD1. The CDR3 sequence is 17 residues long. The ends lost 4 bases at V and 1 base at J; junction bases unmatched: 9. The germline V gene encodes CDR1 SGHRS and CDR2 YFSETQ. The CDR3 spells CASSQQSGTGNTGELFF. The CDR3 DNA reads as TGCGCCAGCAGCCAACAGTCCGGGACAGGGAACACCGGGGAGCTGTTTTTT.

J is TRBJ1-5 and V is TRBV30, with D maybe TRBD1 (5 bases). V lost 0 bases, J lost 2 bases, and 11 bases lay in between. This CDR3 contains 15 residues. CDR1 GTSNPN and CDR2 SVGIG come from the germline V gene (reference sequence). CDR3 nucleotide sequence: TGTGCCTGGAGTGTAAGGGGCTTGGGCAATCAGCCCCAGCATTTT. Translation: CAWSVRGLGNQPQHF.

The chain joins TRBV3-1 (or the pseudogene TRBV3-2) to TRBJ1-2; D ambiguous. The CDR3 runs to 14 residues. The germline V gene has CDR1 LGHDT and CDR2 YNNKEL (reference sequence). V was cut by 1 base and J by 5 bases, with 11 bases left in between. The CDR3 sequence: CASSQGGGLYGYTF. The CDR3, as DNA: TGTGCCAGCAGCCAAGGGGGAGGCTTGTATGGCTACACCTTC.

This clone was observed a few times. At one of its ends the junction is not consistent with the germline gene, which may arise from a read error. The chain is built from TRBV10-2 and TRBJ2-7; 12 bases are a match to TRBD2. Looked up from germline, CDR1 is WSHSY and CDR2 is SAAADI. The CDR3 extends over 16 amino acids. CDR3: CASLPGLAGTLYGQYF. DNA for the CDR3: TGCGCCAGCTTACCGGGACTAGCGGGTACCCTCTACGGGCAGTACTTC.

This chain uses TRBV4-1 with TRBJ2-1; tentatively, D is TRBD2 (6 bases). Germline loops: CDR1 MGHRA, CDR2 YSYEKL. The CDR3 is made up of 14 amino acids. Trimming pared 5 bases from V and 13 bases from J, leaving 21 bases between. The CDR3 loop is CASSSATGTSGQFF. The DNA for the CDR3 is TGCGCCAGCAGCTCCGCTACCGGGACTTCCGGACAGTTCTTC.

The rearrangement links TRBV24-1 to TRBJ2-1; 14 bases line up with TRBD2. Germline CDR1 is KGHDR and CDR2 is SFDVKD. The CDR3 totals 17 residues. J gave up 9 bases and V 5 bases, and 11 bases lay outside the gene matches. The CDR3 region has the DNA TGTGCCACCAGTGGTGAACCGGGACTAGCGGGAGTCTTTGAGCAGTTCTTC. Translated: CATSGEPGLAGVFEQFF.

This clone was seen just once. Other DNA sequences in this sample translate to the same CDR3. The CDR3 DNA reads as TGCGCCAGCAGCCAGGGACAGGGCAATCAGCCCCAGCATTTT. Amino acids: CASSQGQGNQPQHF. J is TRBJ1-5 and V is TRBV4-1; 8 bases fit TRBD1. Germline CDR1 reads MGHRA; CDR2 reads YSYEKL. V shed 3 bases and J 2 bases; nucleotides not matched to a gene: 0. The CDR3 extends over 14 amino acids.

The CDR3 reads CASSEARGQVNQPQHF. CDR3 sequence (DNA): TGTGCCAGCAGTGAAGCGCGGGGACAGGTCAATCAGCCCCAGCATTTT. The J gene is TRBJ1-5, the V gene TRBV2, with 8 bases aligning to TRBD1. Germline assignment: CDR1 SNHLY and CDR2 FYNNEI. This CDR3 has 16 residues. The V segment lost 0 bases and the J segment 3 bases; nucleotides outside the gene matches: 4.